The entry below gives a single TCR beta chain sequence along with its context. Its target is not known. Treatment specified: roughly 11-day PBMC culture with coronavirus spike peptide pools or control peptides (ViraFEST assay). ViraFEST enlarged antigen-specific T cell populations with peptide pools and afterwards sequenced TCRs. Germline V gene data show CDR1 as MNHEY and CDR2 as SMNVEV (reference sequence). Deletions cut 10 bases from V and 3 bases from J, with 27 bases between. This CDR3 spans 17 amino acids. This entry comes from a study of vaccination and CD4 T cells after COVID-19. At the level of the study: Overlapping SARS-CoV-2, HCoV-NL63, HCoV-OC43 and HCoV-229E spike peptides stimulated the cells. Overall study results and limits: Median SARS-CoV-2-reactive clonotype numbers rose nonsignificantly, about 21 to 38.

Cultured CD4+ T cell DNA underwent sequencing with the Oncomine TCR Beta short-read assay. TCRdb used MiXCR to reprocess the PCR reads, holding one entry per CDR3 protein. The sample shows 15,000 to 16,000 distinct CDR3 sequences, around half of them seen only once. V is TRBV27 and J is TRBJ1-1; TRBD1 might be the D (5 bases). This receptor was taken from a human donor who had recovered from COVID-19. Sequencing was carried out using CD4+ T cells from blood, cultured in vitro. The CDR3 protein is CATRALGSGGGYTEAFF. CDR3 coding DNA: TGTGCCACCAGGGCCCTGGGGAGCGGGGGAGGGTACACTGAAGCTTTCTTT.